This note documents a single T cell receptor (beta chain) sequence. Some clones are missing from TCRdb's copy, which holds only in-frame ones; the method was immunoSEQ multiplex PCR. The sample carries about 1.4 million clones, over 95% recorded once. This sample is drawn from a study of shared clonotypes between healthy human individuals. Germline V gene sequence: CDR1 SGDLS, CDR2 YYNGEE. The ends were cut back, 4 bases at V and 9 bases at J, with 11 bases in the middle. This CDR3 has 12 residues. The sequence came from a man younger than 40 in good health. This chain links TRBV9 with TRBJ2-1; D call uncertain. Sequencing was done on a sample of naive CD4+ T cells sorted from blood. The subset here: CD45RA+ positively selected. CDR3 region: CASSPPKGEQFF. CDR3 DNA: TGTGCCAGCAGCCCACCGAAAGGTGAGCAGTTCTTC.